These 10 T cell receptor beta chains were all obtained from the same sample, sequenced in a study of beta chain features in type 1 diabetes. The isolated RNA, all of it, was reverse transcribed, so expressed TCRB transcripts were what got sequenced. The assay was immunoSEQ multiplex PCR, and TCRdb's table has in-frame clones only and misses some. Of roughly 700,000 clones listed, 13% were seen once; the top ten hold less than 0.025%. Study conclusions and caveats: Within each of all four CD4+ subsets, Type 1 diabetes patients had TCRB CDR3s that were moderately but significantly shorter.

No cognate antigen is known for these TCRs. Input material: naive CD4+ T cells from blood. Every receptor here comes from a man between 18 and 35 years old with type 1 diabetes.

This clone was recorded a few times. The V and J genes are TRBV5-1 and TRBJ2-4; D ambiguous. Trimming cost V 3 bases and J 3 bases, with 7 bases left between them. Looked up from germline, CDR1 is SGHRS and CDR2 is YFSETQ. The CDR3 sequence is 13 residues long. The CDR3 DNA follows: TGCGCCAGCAGCTCGGAGTTCAAAAACATTCAGTACTTC. Protein: CASSSEFKNIQYF.

There are a few counts of this clone. V usage is TRBV19 and J usage is TRBJ2-3; 11 bases line up with TRBD2. Unmatched junction bases numbered 7, after V lost 4 bases and J lost 4 bases. Per germline, CDR1 LNHDA and CDR2 SQIVND (reference sequence). This CDR3 spans 16 amino acids. Written as DNA, the CDR3 is TGTGCCAGTAGTAGAAATAGCGGGGGGGCGGCAGATACGCAGTATTTT. This encodes CASSRNSGGAADTQYF.

This clone was observed a handful of times. The gene calls are TRBV30 and TRBJ2-5, with 9 nucleotides matching TRBD2. The V gene's germline CDR1 is GTSNPN and CDR2 SVGIG (reference sequence). The CDR3 runs 11 residues. V lost 8 bases, J lost 5 bases, and 3 bases stayed unmatched. CDR3 loop: CARGGGETQYF. In DNA form, the CDR3 reads TGTGCCCGCGGGGGGGGTGAGACCCAGTACTTC.

The chain joins TRBV25-1 to TRBJ1-2, with a possible D match to TRBD1 (5 bases). The V end lost 6 bases, the J end lost 0 bases, and 11 bases lay between the germline ends. Germline values: CDR1 MGHDK, CDR2 SYGVNS. CDR3 length: 14 residues. The CDR3 coding sequence is TGTGCCAGCAGCCCGGCGGGGGCTAACTATGGCTACACCTTC. Its translation is CASSPAGANYGYTF.

This clone was observed a handful of times. V usage is TRBV11-2 and J usage is TRBJ2-3; D remains ambiguous. Germline CDR1 is SGHAT and CDR2 is FQNNGV. This CDR3 region has 15 residues. V dropped 5 bases and J dropped 0 bases, with 12 bases sitting between them. The CDR3 region has the DNA TGTGCCAGCAGCGAAGGCGCCCTTAGCACAGATACGCAGTATTTT. As protein: CASSEGALSTDTQYF.

V usage is TRBV20-1 and J usage is TRBJ2-7; D remains ambiguous. Germline CDR1 is DFQATT and CDR2 is SNEGSKA (reference sequence). The length of the CDR3 is 11 residues. The CDR3 is CSAPMGYEQYF. The CDR3 DNA sequence: TGCAGCGCCCCCATGGGGTACGAGCAGTACTTC.

The chain combines TRBV28 with TRBJ2-7; either TRBD1 or TRBD2 may supply D (5 bases each). The CDR3 sequence is 15 residues long. V lost 7 bases and J lost 2, with 18 bases in between. Looked up from germline, CDR1 is MDHEN and CDR2 is SYDVKM. As DNA, the CDR3 is TGTGCCAGCATCGGGGCCGATATCGGAACCTACGAGCAGTACTTC. Protein sequence: CASIGADIGTYEQYF.

The sample holds a few counts of this clone. The CDR3 protein is CAWLLAGGSEEQYF. In nucleotides, the CDR3 is TGTGCCTGGCTACTAGCGGGGGGGTCGGAGGAGCAGTACTTC. The chain has TRBV30 and TRBJ2-7; TRBD2 aligns across 13 bases. J was trimmed by 7 bases and V by 5 bases; bases with no gene match: 8. The CDR3 has 14 residues. CDR1 and CDR2 (germline): GTSNPN, SVGIG (reference sequence).

The chain uses TRBV18 and TRBJ1-1; D not certain. V lost 3 bases and J lost 1, with 12 bases in between. CDR1 is KGHSH and CDR2 is LQKENI in the germline V gene. CDR3 length equals 15 residues. Written as DNA, the CDR3 is TGTGCCAGCTCACCTAGTGGCAGAACGAACACTGAAGCTTTCTTT. Protein sequence: CASSPSGRTNTEAFF.

CDR3 nucleotide sequence: TGCAGCGTTGAAGAAAGGGGTGGGTATGGCTACACCTTC. This encodes CSVEERGGYGYTF. The chain is built from TRBV29-1 and TRBJ1-2, with D tentatively TRBD1 (5 bases). This CDR3 contains 13 residues. The V gene lost 0 bases and the J gene lost 5 bases, with 10 bases spanning the gap. Looked up from germline, CDR1 is SQVTM and CDR2 is ANQGSEA. The full variable domain, its missing parts supplied by reference TRBV29-1 and TRBJ1-2, is SAVISQKPSRDICQRGTSLTIQCQVDSQVTMMFWYRQQPGQSLTLIATANQGSEATYESGFVIDKFPISRPNLTFSTLTVSNMSPEDSSIYLCSVEERGGYGYTFGSGTRLTVV.